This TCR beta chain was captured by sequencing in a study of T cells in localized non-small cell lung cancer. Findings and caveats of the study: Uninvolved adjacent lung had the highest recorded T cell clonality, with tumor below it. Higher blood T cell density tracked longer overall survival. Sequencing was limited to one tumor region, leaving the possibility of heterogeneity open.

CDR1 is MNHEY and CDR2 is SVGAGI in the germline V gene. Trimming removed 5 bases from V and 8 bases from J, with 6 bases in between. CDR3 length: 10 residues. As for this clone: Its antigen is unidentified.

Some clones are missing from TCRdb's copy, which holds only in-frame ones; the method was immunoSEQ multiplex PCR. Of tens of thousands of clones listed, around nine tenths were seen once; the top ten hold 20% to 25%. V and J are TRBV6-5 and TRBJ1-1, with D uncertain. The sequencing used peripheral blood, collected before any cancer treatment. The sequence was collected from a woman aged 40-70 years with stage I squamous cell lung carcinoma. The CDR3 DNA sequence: TGTGCCAGCAGTAGAAACGAAGCTTTCTTT. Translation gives CASSRNEAFF.